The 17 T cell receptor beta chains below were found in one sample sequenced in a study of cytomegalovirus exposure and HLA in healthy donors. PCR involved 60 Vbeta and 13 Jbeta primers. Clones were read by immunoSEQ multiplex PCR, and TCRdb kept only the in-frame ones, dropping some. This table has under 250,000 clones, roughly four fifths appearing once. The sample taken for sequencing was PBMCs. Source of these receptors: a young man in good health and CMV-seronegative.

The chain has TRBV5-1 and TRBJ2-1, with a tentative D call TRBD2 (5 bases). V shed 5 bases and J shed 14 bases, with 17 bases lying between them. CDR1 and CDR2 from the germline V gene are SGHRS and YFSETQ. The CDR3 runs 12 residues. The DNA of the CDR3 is TGCGCCAGCAGTCCGGACCGAGGAGGAGAGTTCTTC. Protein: CASSPDRGGEFF. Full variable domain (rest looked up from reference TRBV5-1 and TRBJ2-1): KAGVTQTPRYLIKTRGQQVTLSCSPISGHRSVSWYQQTPGQGLQFLFEYFSETQRNKGNFPGRFSGRQFSNSRSEMNVSTLELGDSALYLCASSPDRGGEFFGPGTRLTVL.

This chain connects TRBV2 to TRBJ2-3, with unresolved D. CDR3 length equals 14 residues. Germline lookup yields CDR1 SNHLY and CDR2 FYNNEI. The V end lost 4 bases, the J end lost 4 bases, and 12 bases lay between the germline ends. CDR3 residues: CASSVLVSSDTQYF. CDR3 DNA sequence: TGTGCCAGCAGTGTATTAGTGTCGTCAGATACGCAGTATTTT.

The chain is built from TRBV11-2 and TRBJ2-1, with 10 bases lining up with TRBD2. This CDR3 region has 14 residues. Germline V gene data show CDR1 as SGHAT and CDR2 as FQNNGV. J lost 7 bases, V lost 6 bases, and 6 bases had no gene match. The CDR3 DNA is TGTGCCAGCAGAGTAGCGGGAGGAAAGAATGAGCAGTTCTTC. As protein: CASRVAGGKNEQFF.

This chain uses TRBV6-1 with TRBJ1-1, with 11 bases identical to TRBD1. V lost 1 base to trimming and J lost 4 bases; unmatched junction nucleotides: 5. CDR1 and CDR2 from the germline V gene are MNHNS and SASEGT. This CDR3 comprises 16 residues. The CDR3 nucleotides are TGTGCCAGCAGTGAAGAAGAGGGACAGGGGGGCACTGAAGCTTTCTTT. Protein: CASSEEEGQGGTEAFF.

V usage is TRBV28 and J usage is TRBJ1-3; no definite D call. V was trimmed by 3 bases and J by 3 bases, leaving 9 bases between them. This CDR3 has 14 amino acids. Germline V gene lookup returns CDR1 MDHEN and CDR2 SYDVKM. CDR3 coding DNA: TGTGCCAGCAGTTTCCTAACCGTTGGAAACACCATATATTTT. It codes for CASSFLTVGNTIYF.

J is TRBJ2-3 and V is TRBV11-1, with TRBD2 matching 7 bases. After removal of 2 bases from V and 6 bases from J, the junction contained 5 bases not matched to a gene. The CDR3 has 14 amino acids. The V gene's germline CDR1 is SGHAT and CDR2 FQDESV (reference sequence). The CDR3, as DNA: TGTGCCAGCAGCTTAACTAGCGCAGGGGATACGCAGTATTTT. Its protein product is CASSLTSAGDTQYF.

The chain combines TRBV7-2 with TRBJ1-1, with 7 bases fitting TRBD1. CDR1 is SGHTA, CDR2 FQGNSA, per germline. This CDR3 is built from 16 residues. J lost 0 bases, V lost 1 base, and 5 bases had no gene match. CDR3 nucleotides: TGTGCCAGCAGCTTAGAAGGGGGCCGCCTGAACACTGAAGCTTTCTTT. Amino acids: CASSLEGGRLNTEAFF.

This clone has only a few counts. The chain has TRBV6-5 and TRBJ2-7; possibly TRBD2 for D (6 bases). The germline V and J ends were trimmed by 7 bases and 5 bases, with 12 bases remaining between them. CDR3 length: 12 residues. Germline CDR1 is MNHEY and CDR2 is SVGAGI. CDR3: CASNTWGDEQYF. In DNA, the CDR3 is TGTGCCAGCAACACATGGGGGGACGAGCAGTACTTC.

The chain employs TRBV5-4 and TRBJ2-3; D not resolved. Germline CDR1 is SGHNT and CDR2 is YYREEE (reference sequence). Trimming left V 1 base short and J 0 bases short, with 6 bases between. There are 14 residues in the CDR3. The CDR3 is CASSLHSSTDTQYF. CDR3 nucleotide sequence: TGTGCCAGCAGCTTGCACTCGAGCACAGATACGCAGTATTTT.

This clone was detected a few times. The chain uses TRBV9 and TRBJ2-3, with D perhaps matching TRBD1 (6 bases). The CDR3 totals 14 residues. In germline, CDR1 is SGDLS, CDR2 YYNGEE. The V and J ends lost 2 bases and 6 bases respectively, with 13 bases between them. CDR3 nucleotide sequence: TGTGCCAGCAGCGTTCAGGGGCCGCTGGATACGCAGTATTTT. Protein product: CASSVQGPLDTQYF.

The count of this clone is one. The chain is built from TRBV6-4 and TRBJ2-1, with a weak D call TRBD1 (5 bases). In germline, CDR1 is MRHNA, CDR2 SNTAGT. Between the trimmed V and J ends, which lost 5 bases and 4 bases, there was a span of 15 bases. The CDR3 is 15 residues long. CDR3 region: CASSSLWGRYNEQFF. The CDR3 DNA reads TGTGCCAGCAGTTCCCTTTGGGGCCGATACAATGAGCAGTTCTTC.

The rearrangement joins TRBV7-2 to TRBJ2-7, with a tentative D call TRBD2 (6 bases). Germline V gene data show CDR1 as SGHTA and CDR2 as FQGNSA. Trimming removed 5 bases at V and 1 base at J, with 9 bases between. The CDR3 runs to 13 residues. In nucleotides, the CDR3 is TGTGCCAGCAGCCAGAGCGGGTCCTACGAGCAGTACTTC. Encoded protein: CASSQSGSYEQYF.

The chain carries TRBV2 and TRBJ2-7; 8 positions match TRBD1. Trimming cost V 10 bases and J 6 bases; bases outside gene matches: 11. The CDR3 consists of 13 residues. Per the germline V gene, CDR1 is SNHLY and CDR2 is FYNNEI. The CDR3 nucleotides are TGTGCCACCCGGACAGGGAGAACTTCCGAGCAGTACTTC. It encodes CATRTGRTSEQYF.

The CDR3 is CASTPGGSSYEQYF. CDR3 bases: TGTGCCAGCACCCCGGGCGGGAGCTCCTACGAGCAGTACTTC. This chain uses TRBV11-2 with TRBJ2-7; 7 bases match TRBD2. This CDR3 comprises 14 residues. Trimming cost V 7 bases and J 0 bases; bases outside gene matches: 6. Germline lookup yields CDR1 SGHAT and CDR2 FQNNGV.

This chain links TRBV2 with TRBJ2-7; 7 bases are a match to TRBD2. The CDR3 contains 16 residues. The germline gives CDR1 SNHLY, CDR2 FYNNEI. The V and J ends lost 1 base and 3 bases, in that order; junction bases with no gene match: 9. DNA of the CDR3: TGTGCCAGCAGTGAAGAGCCCCCGGGACTAAACTACGAGCAGTACTTC. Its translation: CASSEEPPGLNYEQYF. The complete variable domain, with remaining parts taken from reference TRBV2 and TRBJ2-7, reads EPEVTQTPSHQVTQMGQEVILRCVPISNHLYFYWYRQILGQKVEFLVSFYNNEISEKSEIFDDQFSVERPDGSNFTLKIRSTKLEDSAMYFCASSEEPPGLNYEQYFGPGTRLTVT.

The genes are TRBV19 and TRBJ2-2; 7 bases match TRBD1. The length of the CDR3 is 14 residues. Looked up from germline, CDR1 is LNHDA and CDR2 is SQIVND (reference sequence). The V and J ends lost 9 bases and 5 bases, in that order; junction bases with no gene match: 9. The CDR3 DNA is TGTGCCAGCCGTGAGACAGGGTGGACCGGGGAGCTGTTTTTT. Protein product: CASRETGWTGELFF.

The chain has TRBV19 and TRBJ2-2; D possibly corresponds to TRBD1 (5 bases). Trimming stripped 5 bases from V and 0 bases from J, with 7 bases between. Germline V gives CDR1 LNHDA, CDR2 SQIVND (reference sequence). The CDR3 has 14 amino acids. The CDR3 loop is CASSGAANTGELFF. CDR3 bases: TGTGCCAGTAGTGGGGCAGCGAACACCGGGGAGCTGTTTTTT.